This record looks at one T cell receptor (beta chain) sequence and its context. Its target is not known. Because it lacks the conserved phenylalanine or tryptophan at the end, this CDR3 is likely a read error. This record comes from a study of tumor-infiltrating lymphocytes in primary liver carcinoma. Unsorted whole blood supplied the blood RNA, and germline DNA was isolated too. This CDR3 comprises 14 residues. In germline, CDR1 is SGHAT, CDR2 FQNNGV. Priming with a constant-region primer yielded TCR beta cDNA from about 540 ng total RNA. Slightly modified ARM-PCR with three nested multiplex PCR rounds yielded TCR beta libraries. A C-beta reverse primer and TRBV1-TRBV30 forward primers served in each of the first two PCR rounds, at approximately 10 cycles apiece. TCRdb re-called the multiplex PCR reads with MiXCR, one entry per CDR3 protein. The sample shows almost 200,000 distinct CDR3 sequences, 65% of them seen only once.

Study conclusions and caveats: Top-250-clone fractions were significantly higher in tumors than in blood (p = 0.039). In tumor-adjacent and tumor-blood pairs, overlap was lower than in tumor region pairs.

V is TRBV11-2 and J is TRBJ2-7, with D possibly being TRBD1 (5 bases). The source material was peripheral blood. The origin of this receptor is a woman in her sixties with primary liver carcinoma and hepatitis B virus infection. The CDR3 DNA reads TGTGTCAGCAGCTCGTTAGGGGTCCTGTACGAGCAGTACCTC. Translation gives CVSSSLGVLYEQYL.